This TCR beta chain comes out of a study of T cell responses to AZD1222 COVID-19 vaccine. Turning to this clone: The antigen remains unidentified.

Study-wide results and limits: Rises in breadth and depth of Spike-specific TCRs came after two AZD1222 doses.

The method was immunoSEQ multiplex PCR; TCRdb's version includes in-frame clones alone and lacks a portion of them. Here the sample spans 100,000 or so clones, approximately 86% being singletons. CDR3 length: 15 residues. V was cut by 9 bases and J by 0 bases, with 15 bases left in between. Germline lookup yields CDR1 LNHDA and CDR2 SQIVND (reference sequence). Sequenced material: peripheral blood, taken on day 0 of AZD1222 vaccination. The J gene is TRBJ1-3, the V gene TRBV19, with D possibly matching TRBD1 (5 bases). The clonotype comes from an adult in good health. The CDR3 coding sequence is TGTGCCAGCAGGGAGACTATTCTCTCTGGAAACACCATATATTTT. This encodes CASRETILSGNTIYF.